One sample yielded the 8 T cell receptor beta chains listed below, sequenced in a study of neurological immune-mediated disorders. The time point: longitudinal time-point 1 (baseline). TCRdb itself ran the 5' RACE reads through MiXCR, one entry per CDR3 protein. The sample contains approximately 46,000 distinct CDR3 sequences, over 8% of which appear only once. Specimen: PBMCs. These receptors were taken from a woman between 35 and 50 years old in good health.

This clonotype was counted ten times or more. The gene calls are TRBV5-5 and TRBJ2-5; possibly TRBD2 for D (5 bases). The length of the CDR3 is 15 residues. Germline V CDR1 and CDR2: SGHKS, YYEKEE (reference sequence). Between the trimmed V and J ends, which lost 4 bases and 4 bases, there was a span of 17 bases. The CDR3 bases are TGTGCCAGCAGCACCCCCCTCTCGGGGTCAGAGACCCAGTACTTC. Protein sequence: CASSTPLSGSETQYF.

The table lists this clonotype with many counts. This chain links TRBV5-1 with TRBJ2-1; 14 bases are a match to TRBD2. The CDR3 loop spans 16 amino acids. V dropped 7 bases and J dropped 8; count of bases not matched to a gene: 11. From germline, CDR1 is SGHRS and CDR2 YFSETQ. CDR3 sequence (DNA): TGCGCCAGCCGCTCCGGGACTAGCGGGAGTGCCGATGAGCAGTTCTTC. Translation gives CASRSGTSGSADEQFF.

This clonotype was counted at least ten times. V is TRBV6-6 and J is TRBJ1-5; 8 bases are shared with TRBD1. V was clipped by 4 bases and J by 3 bases; unmatched bases: 5. Germline values: CDR1 MNHNY, CDR2 SVGAGI (reference sequence). This CDR3 region has 15 residues. The CDR3, as DNA: TGTGCCAGCAGTTCCCAGGGACAGGTCAATCAGCCCCAGCATTTT. Amino acids: CASSSQGQVNQPQHF.

In this sample, this clonotype turned up many times. The chain combines TRBV9 with TRBJ2-3; tentatively, D is TRBD1 (6 bases). This CDR3 has 15 residues. CDR1 is SGDLS, CDR2 YYNGEE, per germline. V was cut by 3 bases and J by 4 bases, with 15 bases left in between. CDR3 sequence reads: CASSGTTGIPDTQYF. The CDR3, as DNA: TGTGCCAGCAGCGGTACTACAGGGATCCCAGATACGCAGTATTTT.

This clonotype is termed medium-sized (0.01 to 0.1%). CDR3: CSASPFYEQYF. The CDR3 DNA reads TGCAGTGCTAGTCCATTCTACGAGCAGTACTTC. The J gene is TRBJ2-7, the V gene TRBV20-1, with no clear D. The CDR3 has 11 amino acids. Trimming took off 3 bases at V and 3 bases at J, with 6 bases between the two ends. Germline CDR1 and CDR2: DFQATT and SNEGSKA (reference sequence).

This clonotype was seen at least ten times. Written as DNA, the CDR3 is TGTGCCAGCAGTGACTCGAGCGGGGTATCCCATGAGCAGTTCTTC. Protein product: CASSDSSGVSHEQFF. The J gene is TRBJ2-1, the V gene TRBV6-4; 7 bases match TRBD2. CDR1 is MRHNA, CDR2 SNTAGT, per germline. This CDR3 contains 15 residues. V lost 0 bases, J lost 8 bases, and 7 bases stayed unmatched.

The table lists this clonotype with many counts. V usage is TRBV6-5 and J usage is TRBJ1-1, with TRBD1 matching 7 bases. Germline V gene lookup returns CDR1 MNHEY and CDR2 SVGAGI. The CDR3 runs to 13 residues. V shed 7 bases, J shed 6 bases, and the junction held 8 bases outside the gene matches. CDR3 region: CASTEGQFAEAFF. The CDR3 bases are TGTGCCAGCACCGAGGGACAGTTTGCTGAAGCTTTCTTT.

This clonotype was seen ten or more times. J is TRBJ2-7 and V is TRBV20-1; D is ambiguous. The germline gives CDR1 DFQATT, CDR2 SNEGSKA (reference sequence). The CDR3 contains 12 residues. Trimming removed 1 base from V and 6 bases from J, with 10 bases in between. The CDR3 is CSARGSGVEQYF. The CDR3 nucleotides are TGCAGTGCTAGAGGGTCTGGGGTCGAGCAGTACTTC.